The present TCR beta chain was sequenced within a study of T cell repertoires in cytomegalovirus infection. From the reads, TCRdb called clonotypes with MiXCR, one entry per CDR3 protein. The data contain about half a million distinct CDR3 sequences, 25% to 35% of them singletons. This clonotype was seen only a few times. Its cognate antigen is unknown. The CDR3 length is 13 residues. CDR1 is MDHEN and CDR2 is SYDVKM in the germline V gene. V gave up 6 bases and J gave up 4 bases, with 12 bases separating them. The clonotype was recovered from a human donor in good health (CMV status not recorded). Some clones in this sample may be carry-over from other donors' samples. J is TRBJ1-2 and V is TRBV28; D ambiguous. This material consisted of cultured PBMCs, taken from culture after CMV antigen stimulation. CDR3 DNA: TGTGCCAGCAGAATTACCGCGGGCTATGGCTACACCTTC. This sequence encodes CASRITAGYGYTF.